The 24 T cell receptor beta chains listed next were all sequenced from one sample in a study of blood T cell repertoires in COVID-19. Libraries were prepared by immunoSEQ multiplex PCR; TCRdb keeps only in-frame clonotypes and omits some of them. The sample contains about 440,000 clones, less than 95% of which appear only once. Specimen: PBMCs or T cells enriched from blood (not recorded which). Source of these receptors: a man aged 18 to 30 who had recovered from COVID-19.

The rearrangement uses TRBV21-1 and TRBJ1-4; TRBD1 reflects the table's D call only, with no check against the DNA. TRBV21-1 constitutes a pseudogene. The CDR3 covers 17 residues. CDR3 coding DNA: TGTGCCAGCAGCAAAGGGGCAAGTAAGGGGATTAATGAAAAACTGTTTTTT. Translation: CASSKGASKGINEKLFF.

V gene TRBV20-1 combines with J gene TRBJ1-2; no definite D call. CDR1 is DFQATT and CDR2 is SNEGSKA in the germline V gene (reference sequence). There are 11 residues in the CDR3. V was shortened by 3 bases and J by 8 bases, with 10 bases between the two germline ends. The CDR3 DNA reads as TGCAGTGCTAGTTTGGCAGAAGGCTACACCTTC. This sequence encodes CSASLAEGYTF.

The genes are TRBV2 and TRBJ2-1; a possible D gene is TRBD2 (5 bases). The CDR3 covers 13 residues. Trimming took off 8 bases at V and 9 bases at J, with 17 bases between the two ends. Germline values: CDR1 SNHLY, CDR2 FYNNEI. This CDR3 reads CASVGSPLGEQFF. CDR3 DNA sequence: TGTGCCAGCGTAGGGAGCCCATTGGGTGAGCAGTTCTTC.

The chain uses TRBV6-1 and TRBJ2-1, with D possibly matching TRBD2 (6 bases). The V gene's germline CDR1 is MNHNS and CDR2 SASEGT. The V end was cut by 4 bases, the J end by 7 bases, with 20 bases between. CDR3 length: 16 amino acids. The CDR3, as DNA: TGTGCCAGCAGTGTCCTAGCGAACACCAAAGGAAATGAGCAGTTCTTC. The encoded protein is CASSVLANTKGNEQFF.

V is TRBV12-3 or TRBV12-4 and J is TRBJ1-1; no clear D. The CDR3 totals 12 residues. V was clipped by 5 bases and J by 8 bases, with 12 bases between them. The CDR3 here is CASSPGIGEAFF. The CDR3 DNA sequence: TGTGCCAGCAGTCCAGGTATTGGGGAAGCTTTCTTT.

This clone has more than one count but fewer than ten. This rearrangement joins TRBV4-1 to TRBJ1-2, with no clear D. Germline CDR1 is MGHRA and CDR2 is YSYEKL. Trimming took 2 bases from V and 8 from J, leaving 12 bases between them. The CDR3 has 13 amino acids. For the CDR3, the DNA is TGCGCCAGCAGCCAATTCGGACTCGGAGGCTACACCTTC. Its translation is CASSQFGLGGYTF.

This chain links TRBV5-6 with TRBJ1-2, with 7 bases lining up with TRBD1. This CDR3 region has 15 residues. CDR1 is SGHDT, CDR2 YYEEEE, per germline. The V segment lost 4 bases and the J segment 7 bases; nucleotides outside the gene matches: 13. In DNA form, the CDR3 reads TGTGCCAGCAGCAATTACAGGGGAGGCAGTGCTGGCTACACCTTC. Translation: CASSNYRGGSAGYTF. The full variable domain, rest sourced from reference TRBV5-6 and TRBJ1-2, is DAGVTQSPTHLIKTRGQQVTLRCSPKSGHDTVSWYQQALGQGPQFIFQYYEEEERQRGNFPDRFSGHQFPNYSSELNVNALLLGDSALYLCASSNYRGGSAGYTFGSGTRLTVV.

The chain couples TRBV11-2 to TRBJ1-3; 11 bases align to TRBD1. The length of the CDR3 is 16 residues. J lost 4 bases, V lost 5 bases, and 7 bases had no gene match. The germline gives CDR1 SGHAT, CDR2 FQNNGV. Here the CDR3 reads CASSVDRDRGGNTIYF. The DNA of the CDR3 is TGTGCCAGCAGCGTTGACCGGGACAGGGGGGGAAACACCATATATTTT.

The chain has TRBV13 and TRBJ1-1; unclear D gene. Germline CDR1 and CDR2: PRHDT and FYEKMQ (reference sequence). The V end was cut by 4 bases, the J end by 6 bases, with 15 bases between. The CDR3 consists of 14 residues. CDR3 region: CASSSNAVIPEAFF. CDR3 sequence (DNA): TGTGCCAGCAGCTCAAATGCGGTAATCCCTGAAGCTTTCTTT.

This clone occurred once. The chain carries TRBV18 and TRBJ2-1; D unclear. Germline assignment: CDR1 KGHSH and CDR2 LQKENI. Trimming stripped 5 bases from V and 8 bases from J, with 7 bases between. The CDR3 sequence is 11 residues long. For the CDR3, the DNA is TGTGCCAGCTCAATAACTTATGAGCAGTTCTTC. It encodes CASSITYEQFF.

This chain uses TRBV11-3 with TRBJ1-3; D is unresolved. The germline CDR1 and CDR2 sequences are SGHNT and YENEEA. Trimming took off 8 bases at V and 4 bases at J, with 12 bases between the two ends. CDR3 length equals 13 residues. In nucleotides, the CDR3 is TGTGCCAGCCAGCGGGCTTTAGGAAACACCATATATTTT. Amino acids: CASQRALGNTIYF. Filled out from reference TRBV11-3 and TRBJ1-3, the complete variable domain reads EAGVVQSPRYKIIEKKQPVAFWCNPISGHNTLYWYLQNLGQGPELLIRYENEEAVDDSQLPKDRFSAERLKGVDSTLKIQPAELGDSAVYLCASQRALGNTIYFGEGSWLTVV.

The rearrangement joins TRBV7-9 to TRBJ2-3; the D is unclear. From germline, CDR1 is SEHNR and CDR2 FQNEAQ (reference sequence). The CDR3 is made up of 16 amino acids. Trimming removed 5 bases at V and 4 bases at J, with 19 bases between. The CDR3 sequence is CASSGQRKVGADTQYF. The CDR3 DNA follows: TGTGCCAGCAGCGGCCAAAGAAAAGTTGGTGCAGATACGCAGTATTTT.

This clone was detected only a few times. The CDR3 DNA sequence: TGTGCCAGCAGTCTGGGACTAGCGGGAGCTTTGGAGACCCAGTACTTC. It is translated as CASSLGLAGALETQYF. The V call is TRBV28, the J call TRBJ2-5; 14 bases match TRBD2. The trim removed 5 bases at V and 5 bases at J, leaving 7 bases unmatched. The CDR3 sequence is 16 residues long. The germline V gene has CDR1 MDHEN and CDR2 SYDVKM.

V gene TRBV6-6 combines with J gene TRBJ1-1; 9 bases align to TRBD1. Germline loops: CDR1 MNHNY, CDR2 SVGAGI (reference sequence). The J segment lost 0 bases and the V segment lost 6 bases, leaving 8 bases of the junction unmatched. CDR3 length equals 16 residues. The CDR3 region has the DNA TGTGCCAGCAGCCCCGGGACAGGGAGAATGAACACTGAAGCTTTCTTT. Its translation: CASSPGTGRMNTEAFF.

J is TRBJ1-4 and V is TRBV30, with TRBD1 matching over 9 bases. J was trimmed by 5 bases and V by 7 bases; bases with no gene match: 8. CDR1 GTSNPN and CDR2 SVGIG come from the germline V gene (reference sequence). The CDR3 is 14 amino acids. The CDR3 DNA is TGTGCCTTCATAAACAGGGGGCGGAATGAAAAACTGTTTTTT. Amino acids: CAFINRGRNEKLFF. Using reference TRBV30 and TRBJ1-4 for the parts outside the CDR3, the full variable domain is SQTIHQWPATLVQPVGSPLSLECTVEGTSNPNLYWYRQAAGRGLQLLFYSVGIGQISSEVPQNLSASRPQDRQFILSSKKLLLSDSGFYLCAFINRGRNEKLFFGSGTQLSVL.

This chain uses TRBV12-3 or TRBV12-4 with TRBJ1-5; D ambiguous. Trimming took off 6 bases at V and 5 bases at J, with 11 bases between the two ends. The CDR3 covers 13 residues. CDR3 residues: CASRVKADQPQHF. CDR3 nucleotides: TGTGCCAGCAGGGTAAAGGCGGATCAGCCCCAGCATTTT.

V is TRBV15 and J is TRBJ1-4; D remains unclear. This CDR3 contains 13 residues. V was pared by 1 base and J by 7 bases, with 7 bases between. CDR1 LNHNV and CDR2 YYDKDF come from the germline V gene (reference sequence). The CDR3 coding sequence is TGTGCCACCAGCAGAGGAGGAGCTGAAAAACTGTTTTTT. Residues: CATSRGGAEKLFF.

The chain has TRBV7-9 and TRBJ1-1, with D perhaps matching TRBD1 (5 bases). The CDR3 extends over 15 amino acids. Germline-derived CDR1 and CDR2 are SEHNR and FQNEAQ (reference sequence). Trimming left V 5 bases short and J 3 bases short, with 16 bases between. CDR3 DNA sequence: TGTGCCAGCAGCCTAGGGCAGGGTTTGGACACTGAAGCTTTCTTT. Amino acid sequence: CASSLGQGLDTEAFF.

The chain carries TRBV5-4 and TRBJ2-2, with 7 bases that match TRBD1. Per germline, CDR1 SGHNT and CDR2 YYREEE (reference sequence). The CDR3 has 18 amino acids. The junction had 12 bases not matched to a gene; V was cut back by 0 bases and J by 4 bases. CDR3 protein: CASSLGGRQGPGTGELFF. The CDR3 DNA reads as TGTGCCAGCAGCTTGGGTGGCCGACAGGGTCCGGGCACCGGGGAGCTGTTTTTT.

The CDR3 loop reads CASRYRVGEPNTGELFF. CDR3 bases: TGCGCCAGCAGGTACCGGGTGGGAGAGCCGAACACCGGGGAGCTGTTTTTT. J is TRBJ2-2 and V is TRBV5-1; D possibly corresponds to TRBD2 (5 bases). Germline V gives CDR1 SGHRS, CDR2 YFSETQ. The ends were cut back, 5 bases at V and 0 bases at J, with 17 bases in the middle. The CDR3 length is 17 residues.

The rearrangement uses TRBV7-3 and TRBJ1-2; maybe TRBD1 (5 bases). The germline V and J ends were trimmed by 3 bases and 4 bases, with 12 bases remaining between them. The CDR3 runs 14 residues. Germline V gene data show CDR1 as SGHTA and CDR2 as FQGTGA. CDR3 loop: CASSFDSNGYGYTF. The CDR3 bases are TGTGCCAGCAGCTTCGACAGTAACGGCTATGGCTACACCTTC.

This clone was detected once. This sequence joins TRBV6-1 and TRBJ2-7; no clear D. The CDR3 has 15 amino acids. With 2 bases removed from V and 0 bases from J, the gap between germline ends came to 11 bases. The germline CDR1 and CDR2 sequences are MNHNS and SASEGT. Written as DNA, the CDR3 is TGTGCCAGCAGTGAAATTCCAGGAAGCTCCTACGAGCAGTACTTC. Protein: CASSEIPGSSYEQYF.

The V and J genes are TRBV4-1 and TRBJ2-3; D not resolved. Germline V CDR1 and CDR2: MGHRA, YSYEKL. This CDR3 has 14 amino acids. Trimming took 4 bases from V and 0 from J, leaving 8 bases between them. The chain's CDR3 is CASSPRTSTDTQYF. In DNA form, the CDR3 reads TGCGCCAGCAGCCCTCGAACTAGCACAGATACGCAGTATTTT.

V gene TRBV5-1 combines with J gene TRBJ1-4; D might be TRBD1 (5 bases). CDR3 size: 15 residues. Between the trimmed V and J ends, which lost 6 bases and 3 bases, there was a span of 15 bases. In germline, CDR1 is SGHRS, CDR2 YFSETQ. This chain's CDR3 is CASTFRGYPNEKLFF. CDR3 nucleotides: TGCGCCAGCACCTTTCGGGGGTATCCTAATGAAAAACTGTTTTTT. The complete variable domain, with remaining parts taken from reference TRBV5-1 and TRBJ1-4, reads KAGVTQTPRYLIKTRGQQVTLSCSPISGHRSVSWYQQTPGQGLQFLFEYFSETQRNKGNFPGRFSGRQFSNSRSEMNVSTLELGDSALYLCASTFRGYPNEKLFFGSGTQLSVL.